Sequencing of this T cell receptor beta chain was carried out in a study of control samples from healthy donors and cancer patients. CDR1 is MDHEN and CDR2 is SYDVKM in the germline V gene. The CDR3 is made up of 15 amino acids. The junction had 3 bases not matched to a gene; V was cut back by 2 bases and J by 6 bases. Profiled with immunoSEQ multiplex PCR; TCRdb holds only in-frame clones, not every one. The table has 150,000 or so clones, about 89% seen once; the top ten hold 6% to 9%. V and J are TRBV28 and TRBJ1-6; the match to TRBD1 covers 8 bases. This receptor was identified in a man aged 18-30 years in good health. Sequencing was done on a sample of blood. CDR3 sequence (DNA): TGTGCCAGCAGTTTACCCGGGACAGGTAATTCACCCCTCCACTTT. This sequence encodes CASSLPGTGNSPLHF.